These 28 T cell receptor beta chains came from one sample sequenced in a study of T cells after yellow fever vaccination. TCRdb independently ran MiXCR on the 5' RACE reads; one entry per CDR3 protein. The profile shows some 120,000 distinct CDR3 sequences, roughly 15% of them singletons. The sequences come from CD8+ T cells sorted from PBMCs, collected 5 days after the yellow fever booster vaccination. The receptors here all came from a young man who received the YFV17D yellow fever vaccine.

V is TRBV7-9 and J is TRBJ2-7; the D gene is possibly TRBD1 (5 bases). The CDR3 contains 15 residues. Germline CDR1 is SEHNR and CDR2 is FQNEAQ (reference sequence). Trimming cost V 3 bases and J 4 bases, with 16 bases left between them. The CDR3: CASSFASGKFYEQYF. The CDR3 nucleotides read TGTGCCAGCAGCTTCGCGTCAGGGAAATTTTACGAGCAGTACTTC. Full variable domain (outside the CDR3, taken from reference TRBV7-9 and TRBJ2-7): DTGVSQNPRHKITKRGQNVTFRCDPISEHNRLYWYRQTLGQGPEFLTYFQNEAQLEKSRLLSDRFSAERPKGSFSTLEIQRTEQGDSAMYLCASSFASGKFYEQYFGPGTRLTVT.

This clonotype was observed a handful of times. The rearrangement links TRBV15 to TRBJ2-3; 8 positions agree with TRBD2. Germline V gene lookup returns CDR1 LNHNV and CDR2 YYDKDF (reference sequence). The trim removed 0 bases at V and 6 bases at J, leaving 8 bases unmatched. This CDR3 region has 16 residues. CDR3 bases: TGTGCCACCAGCAGAGATGGAACGGGGGGGCCGGATACGCAGTATTTT. Its translation: CATSRDGTGGPDTQYF.

This clonotype was recorded a few times. The gene calls are TRBV7-6 and TRBJ2-1, with TRBD2 matching over 12 bases. Germline CDR1 reads SGHVS; CDR2 reads FNYEAQ. The ends lost 8 bases at V and 0 bases at J; junction bases unmatched: 11. The CDR3 sequence is 18 residues long. The CDR3 is CASSQTSGGSGSYNEQFF. The CDR3 region has the DNA TGTGCCAGCTCCCAGACTAGCGGGGGTTCGGGCTCCTACAATGAGCAGTTCTTC.

This clonotype appeared a few times. CDR3 amino acids: CASSLATGVNTGELFF. The CDR3 DNA follows: TGTGCCAGCAGTTTAGCTACCGGGGTGAACACCGGGGAGCTGTTTTTT. This chain uses TRBV12-3 or TRBV12-4 with TRBJ2-2; TRBD2 is a possible D gene (5 bases). This CDR3 is built from 16 residues. V lost 0 bases, J lost 1 base, and 9 bases lay in between.

The chain links TRBV24-1 to TRBJ2-1, with 13 bases identical to TRBD2. The ends lost 5 bases at V and 8 bases at J; junction bases unmatched: 8. The CDR3 is 16 amino acids. The germline V gene encodes CDR1 KGHDR and CDR2 SFDVKD. CDR3 loop: CATSGELAGGLYEQFF. CDR3 nucleotide sequence: TGTGCCACCAGTGGTGAACTAGCGGGGGGGCTCTATGAGCAGTTCTTC.

This clonotype came up a few times. This chain links TRBV11-2 with TRBJ2-6; TRBD1 agrees at 8 bases. The ends lost 0 bases at V and 4 bases at J; junction bases unmatched: 8. This CDR3 is built from 18 residues. From germline, CDR1 is SGHAT and CDR2 FQNNGV. The CDR3 loop is CASSLDPGQGPGANVLTF. The CDR3 DNA sequence: TGTGCCAGCAGCTTAGATCCTGGACAGGGACCCGGGGCCAACGTCCTGACTTTC.

This clonotype appeared a few times. The chain has TRBV5-5 and TRBJ1-5, with 7 positions matching TRBD1. After removal of 1 base from V and 3 bases from J, the junction contained 4 bases not matched to a gene. Per germline, CDR1 SGHKS and CDR2 YYEKEE (reference sequence). The length of the CDR3 is 15 residues. The CDR3: CASSLRGQDNQPQHF. CDR3 DNA: TGTGCCAGCAGCTTGCGAGGACAGGACAATCAGCCCCAGCATTTT.

The chain employs TRBV15 and TRBJ2-7; D not certain. Trimming shortened V by 0 bases and J by 0 bases, and 6 bases separated the two germline ends. The CDR3 loop spans 14 amino acids. CDR1 and CDR2 from the germline V gene are LNHNV and YYDKDF (reference sequence). CDR3 residues: CATSRDPASYEQYF. CDR3 DNA sequence: TGTGCCACCAGCAGAGATCCGGCCTCCTACGAGCAGTACTTC. The whole variable domain, filled in from reference TRBV15 and TRBJ2-7, reads DAMVIQNPRYQVTQFGKPVTLSCSQTLNHNVMYWYQQKSSQAPKLLFHYYDKDFNNEADTPDNFQSRRPNTSFCFLDIRSPGLGDTAMYLCATSRDPASYEQYFGPGTRLTVT.

This clonotype was observed a few times. This sequence joins TRBV3-1 and TRBJ2-2; D is perhaps TRBD1 or TRBD2 (5 bases each). Germline V CDR1 and CDR2: LGHDT, YNNKEL (reference sequence). V shed 3 bases and J shed 4 bases, with 12 bases lying between them. This CDR3 spans 15 amino acids. This CDR3 reads CASSHQGRSTGELFF. DNA for the CDR3: TGTGCCAGCAGCCACCAGGGACGGTCCACCGGGGAGCTGTTTTTT. Looking up the rest from reference TRBV3-1 and TRBJ2-2 gives the full variable domain: DTAVSQTPKYLVTQMGNDKSIKCEQNLGHDTMYWYKQDSKKFLKIMFSYNNKELIINETVPNRFSPKSPDKAHLNLHINSLELGDSAVYFCASSHQGRSTGELFFGEGSRLTVL.

The gene calls are TRBV4-2 and TRBJ1-1; D is unresolved. The V end lost 1 base, the J end lost 8 bases, and 5 bases lay between the germline ends. Per germline, CDR1 LGHNA and CDR2 YNFKEQ. The CDR3 loop spans 11 amino acids. The CDR3: CASSQGREAFF. CDR3 coding DNA: TGTGCCAGCAGCCAAGGGCGAGAAGCTTTCTTT.

The rearrangement uses TRBV7-9 and TRBJ1-3; D ambiguous. From germline, CDR1 is SEHNR and CDR2 FQNEAQ (reference sequence). V gave up 8 bases and J gave up 3 bases, with 14 bases separating them. This CDR3 region has 14 residues. The CDR3 is CASQTKGGGNTIYF. The CDR3 DNA is TGTGCCAGCCAGACCAAGGGCGGTGGAAACACCATATATTTT.

J is TRBJ1-2 and V is TRBV12-5; 9 nucleotides line up with TRBD1. CDR1 LGHNT and CDR2 FRNRAP come from the germline V gene. The CDR3 has 14 residues. J was trimmed by 4 bases and V by 6 bases; bases with no gene match: 6. The CDR3 DNA sequence: TGTGCTAGTGGGCCCGGGACAGGGACCTATGGCTACACCTTC. Translation: CASGPGTGTYGYTF.

The J gene is TRBJ2-3, the V gene TRBV7-9; D remains ambiguous. V lost 10 bases, J lost 3 bases, and 5 bases lay in between. Germline V gene data show CDR1 as SEHNR and CDR2 as FQNEAQ (reference sequence). The CDR3 extends over 10 amino acids. CDR3 amino acids: CATSTDTQYF. CDR3 DNA sequence: TGTGCCACCTCGACAGATACGCAGTATTTT.

This chain links TRBV4-1 with TRBJ2-5; no clear D gene. CDR3 length: 12 amino acids. V was pared by 3 bases and J by 1 base, with 3 bases between. Germline V gene sequence: CDR1 MGHRA, CDR2 YSYEKL. CDR3 sequence (DNA): TGCGCCAGCAGCCAGAGCCAAGAGACCCAGTACTTC. Residues: CASSQSQETQYF.

In this sample, this clonotype turned up a few times. The chain joins TRBV27 to TRBJ1-1, with 8 bases lining up with TRBD1. The CDR3 loop spans 15 amino acids. Germline CDR1 and CDR2: MNHEY and SMNVEV (reference sequence). V shed 4 bases, J shed 1 base, and the junction held 5 bases outside the gene matches. The CDR3 DNA sequence: TGTGCCAGCAGTTCCCGACAGGGGACGAACACTGAAGCTTTCTTT. Its translation: CASSSRQGTNTEAFF.

This clonotype was observed a few times. The chain joins TRBV7-2 to TRBJ2-7, with D possibly matching TRBD1 (6 bases). The V and J ends lost 5 bases and 0 bases respectively, with 14 bases between them. The V gene's germline CDR1 is SGHTA and CDR2 FQGNSA. The CDR3 extends over 15 amino acids. The CDR3 sequence is CASSRTGSGSYEQYV. CDR3 coding DNA: TGTGCCAGCAGCCGAACAGGGTCGGGCTCCTACGAGCAGTACGTC.

This clonotype appeared a few times. The chain couples TRBV7-9 to TRBJ2-3; unclear D gene. Per germline, CDR1 SEHNR and CDR2 FQNEAQ (reference sequence). The CDR3 spans 14 residues. V gave up 3 bases and J gave up 6 bases, with 13 bases separating them. The CDR3 loop is CASSLEPQVDTQYF. CDR3 DNA sequence: TGTGCCAGCAGCTTGGAGCCGCAGGTGGATACGCAGTATTTT.

The genes are TRBV7-9 and TRBJ2-7; no reliable D call. V was pared by 4 bases and J by 6 bases, with 13 bases between. Germline CDR1 is SEHNR and CDR2 is FQNEAQ (reference sequence). This CDR3 region has 13 residues. In DNA form, the CDR3 reads TGTGCCAGCAGCTCTGATCCTAGTTCCGAGCAGTACGTC. Its protein product is CASSSDPSSEQYV.

This chain links TRBV15 with TRBJ1-5; possibly TRBD1 for D (6 bases). The CDR3 has 16 residues. With 5 bases removed from V and 5 bases from J, the gap between germline ends came to 19 bases. Germline-derived CDR1 and CDR2 are LNHNV and YYDKDF (reference sequence). CDR3 in DNA: TGTGCCACCAGCCTCTCCAGGGGCCAGCCGGATCAGCCCCAGCATTTT. Protein sequence: CATSLSRGQPDQPQHF.

The V call is TRBV12-3 or TRBV12-4, the J call TRBJ2-1; either TRBD1 or TRBD2 may fit D (5 bases each). The V end was cut by 6 bases, the J end by 8 bases, with 26 bases between. The CDR3 loop spans 17 amino acids. The CDR3 sequence: CASSLLTGTPALDEQFF. CDR3 coding DNA: TGTGCCAGCAGCCTACTAACCGGGACCCCGGCCTTGGATGAGCAGTTCTTC.

The genes are TRBV7-2 and TRBJ2-1, with 9 bases matching TRBD2. Trimming took 8 bases from V and 7 from J; bases not matched to a gene: 12. In germline, CDR1 is SGHTA, CDR2 FQGNSA. The CDR3 length is 15 residues. CDR3 region: CASLLLAGGRNEQFF. In DNA form, the CDR3 reads TGTGCCAGCCTTCTCCTGGCGGGGGGGCGGAATGAGCAGTTCTTC.

This clonotype was found a few times. The chain is built from TRBV5-1 and TRBJ2-7; 10 bases line up with TRBD1. Per the germline V gene, CDR1 is SGHRS and CDR2 is YFSETQ. The CDR3 length is 15 residues. V gave up 2 bases and J gave up 5 bases; unmatched junction bases: 7. The CDR3 region has the DNA TGCGCCAGCAGCTTCTCCGGGACAGGGGCTGACGAGCAGTACTTC. As protein: CASSFSGTGADEQYF.

This clonotype was recorded a few times. This chain uses TRBV27 with TRBJ1-5, with TRBD1 matching over 11 bases. CDR1 is MNHEY and CDR2 is SMNVEV in the germline V gene (reference sequence). This CDR3 has 15 amino acids. Losses at the gene ends were 4 bases for V and 7 bases for J; bases not matched to a gene: 6. The CDR3 is CASSSGTGGKQPQHF. For the CDR3, the DNA is TGTGCCAGCAGTTCCGGGACAGGGGGAAAGCAGCCCCAGCATTTT.

The chain joins TRBV5-1 to TRBJ1-1, with TRBD1 matching 7 bases. This CDR3 spans 14 amino acids. Germline V gene data show CDR1 as SGHRS and CDR2 as YFSETQ. The trim removed 2 bases at V and 7 bases at J, leaving 8 bases unmatched. In nucleotides, the CDR3 is TGCGCCAGCAGCTTTCTCGAGAGGGGGCATGAAGCTTTCTTT. Translating it yields CASSFLERGHEAFF. The full variable domain, in which reference TRBV5-1 and TRBJ1-1 provide the parts outside the CDR3, is KAGVTQTPRYLIKTRGQQVTLSCSPISGHRSVSWYQQTPGQGLQFLFEYFSETQRNKGNFPGRFSGRQFSNSRSEMNVSTLELGDSALYLCASSFLERGHEAFFGQGTRLTVV.

This clonotype was recorded a few times. J is TRBJ2-1 and V is TRBV4-2, with 10 positions matching TRBD1. Trimming cost V 3 bases and J 9 bases; bases outside gene matches: 8. The CDR3 is 15 amino acids. CDR1 and CDR2 (germline): LGHNA, YNFKEQ. The CDR3 DNA reads as TGTGCCAGCAGCCATACGGGACAGGGGAGCGGTGAGCAGTTCTTC. Translating gives CASSHTGQGSGEQFF.

This clonotype was found a few times. The V call is TRBV23-1, the J call TRBJ2-7; D unresolved. TRBV23-1 is sorted into the ORF group, with uncertain function. The CDR3 spans 15 residues. Trimming stripped 0 bases from V and 5 bases from J, with 14 bases between. CDR3 DNA sequence: TGCGCCAGCAGTCAATCGTTCGGGCTCGTCCACGAGCAGTACGTC. This encodes CASSQSFGLVHEQYV.

This clonotype occurred many times. This rearrangement joins TRBV29-1 to TRBJ2-3; TRBD2 aligns across 15 bases. This CDR3 is built from 15 residues. The germline CDR1 and CDR2 sequences are SQVTM and ANQGSEA. Trimming took 6 bases from V and 6 from J; bases not matched to a gene: 7. In DNA, the CDR3 is TGCAGCGTCGATGGACTAGCGGGGGGGCCGGATACGCAGTATTTT. Amino acid sequence: CSVDGLAGGPDTQYF.

There are many counts of this clonotype. The chain joins TRBV3-1 to TRBJ2-6, with D perhaps TRBD1 or TRBD2 (6 bases each). This CDR3 has 17 residues. The ends were cut back, 6 bases at V and 3 bases at J, with 18 bases in the middle. CDR1 and CDR2 (germline): LGHDT, YNNKEL (reference sequence). Here the CDR3 DNA reads TGTGCCAGCAGTCCCTGGGGGGCCTTACTTGGGGCCAACGTCCTGACTTTC. This sequence encodes CASSPWGALLGANVLTF.